This T cell receptor beta chain was captured by sequencing in a study of shared clonotypes between healthy human individuals. The CDR3 totals 15 residues. Germline CDR1 SGHRS, CDR2 YFSETQ. Trimming removed 0 bases from V and 0 bases from J; junction bases left unmatched: 3. Terminally differentiated effector memory CD45RA+ cells were excluded from the naive CD8 cells, which were CD45RO-negative and positively selected for CCR7. Profiling relied on immunoSEQ multiplex PCR, and the TCRdb table lists in-frame clones only, not all of them. The sample lists fewer than 1 million clones; about 96% were seen once.

This chain joins TRBV5-1 and TRBJ2-7; 7 bases match TRBD2. The TCR comes from a man aged 25-40 years in good health. Sequenced material: naive CD8+ T cells sorted from blood. The CDR3 DNA reads TGCGCCAGCAGCTTGGCCCCGGGGGGCTCCTACGAGCAGTACTTC. This translates into CASSLAPGGSYEQYF.